This TCR beta chain was observed in a study of Graves' ophthalmopathy and Graves' hyperthyroidism. Study background: Peripheral blood sampling preceded any treatment and occurred at initial diagnosis.

Whole-study findings and limits: The blood repertoire also included most expanded thyroid clonotypes above 0.001 frequency.

For donors with ophthalmopathy, the disease showed moderate-to-severe activity, reached CAS ≥3 and NOSPECS ≥4, and had lasted under 3 months. V gave up 5 bases and J gave up 4 bases, with 15 bases separating them. CDR1 and CDR2 from the germline V gene are SEHNR and FQNEAQ (reference sequence). The length of the CDR3 is 15 residues. A remark on this clonotype: Its target is not known.

RNA transcripts were the template, and TCR beta CDR3 regions were amplified from them. Investigators did first-round RT-PCR with HTBI primers, then second-round multiplex PCR. TCRdb independently ran MiXCR on the multiplex PCR reads; one entry per CDR3 protein. Counted here are around 670,000 distinct CDR3 sequences, roughly 40% occurring once; the ten biggest clones make up 44%. This sequence originates from an adult man with Graves' ophthalmopathy. The sequencing input was peripheral blood. The chain couples TRBV7-9 to TRBJ1-3; possible D gene TRBD1, 6 bases. The chain's CDR3 is CASSPAGAGGNTIYF. The CDR3 region has the DNA TGTGCCAGCAGCCCTGCGGGGGCAGGAGGAAACACCATATATTTT.